These T cell receptor beta chains were read from a single sample in a study of cytomegalovirus exposure and HLA in healthy donors. The data were produced by immunoSEQ multiplex PCR, yet TCRdb's version contains in-frame clones alone and is incomplete. The sample has 90,000 to 120,000 clones; over 60% are singletons. Sequenced material: PBMCs. These receptors were taken from a female donor in good health and CMV-seropositive. Both conserved end residues are part of each CDR3. Each record gives: D gene, clone size, J gene, V gene, CDR3 protein, CDR3 DNA. D genes are given only for firm matches. A clone size is listed for some rows: how often the clone was seen (once, few, many), or a class if it is expanded.

TRBD2	.	TRBJ2-3	TRBV9	CASSWRLAGGPGTDTQYF	TGTGCCAGCAGCTGGAGACTAGCGGGGGGGCCGGGCACAGATACGCAGTATTTT
TRBD1	once	TRBJ2-1	TRBV7-2	CASSSNYGTGQFF	TGTGCCAGCAGCTCTAACTACGGGACAGGGCAGTTCTTC
.	.	TRBJ2-1	TRBV27	CASRRISDFSGEQFF	TGTGCCAGCAGGCGAATATCGGACTTCTCCGGTGAGCAGTTCTTC
TRBD2	few	TRBJ2-1	TRBV5-5	CASSLGRGGPGNEQFF	TGTGCCAGCAGCTTGGGTCGGGGGGGGCCGGGGAATGAGCAGTTCTTC
.	.	TRBJ2-3	TRBV25-1	CASSEYRGSPGTQYF	TGTGCCAGCAGTGAATACAGGGGCAGCCCAGGTACGCAGTATTTT
TRBD1	.	TRBJ1-1	TRBV6-1	CASSVYGQGATGTEAFF	TGTGCCAGCAGTGTGTATGGACAGGGGGCGACTGGCACTGAAGCTTTCTTT
.	.	TRBJ2-1	TRBV5-1	CASSLTVTYNEQFF	TGCGCCAGCAGCTTGACAGTGACCTACAATGAGCAGTTCTTC
.	.	TRBJ1-1	TRBV6-5	CASSYSVNTEAFF	TGTGCCAGCAGTTACTCCGTGAACACTGAAGCTTTCTTT
TRBD1	.	TRBJ2-5	TRBV7-6	CASSLTGEETQYF	TGTGCCAGCAGCCTTACAGGGGAAGAGACCCAGTACTTC
.	.	TRBJ1-4	TRBV28	CASSPDEVILEKLFF	TGTGCCAGCAGTCCCGACGAGGTGATCCTTGAAAAACTGTTTTTT
TRBD2	.	TRBJ2-7	TRBV27	CASSASGGPSEQYF	TGTGCCAGCAGTGCCTCGGGGGGGCCCTCCGAGCAGTACTTC
.	.	TRBJ1-1	TRBV9	CASSVGGGAANTEAFF	TGTGCCAGCAGCGTAGGGGGCGGGGCAGCCAACACTGAAGCTTTCTTT
.	.	TRBJ1-5	TRBV11-2	CASSFGEPQPQHF	TGTGCCAGCAGCTTCGGAGAGCCTCAGCCCCAGCATTTT
.	.	TRBJ1-3	TRBV6-6	CASSPSRGTGNTIYF	TGTGCCAGCAGTCCCTCCAGGGGAACTGGAAACACCATATATTTT
.	.	TRBJ1-1	TRBV7-9	CASSRPGHPDTEAFF	TGTGCCAGCAGCAGGCCGGGACACCCGGACACTGAAGCTTTCTTT
.	.	TRBJ1-5	TRBV10-3	CAIIYPGGNQPQHF	TGTGCCATCATATACCCGGGGGGCAATCAGCCCCAGCATTTT
.	.	TRBJ2-2	TRBV7-9	CASSSTPLGNTGELFF	TGTGCCAGCAGCTCGACTCCCCTGGGGAACACCGGGGAGCTGTTTTTT
.	.	TRBJ2-5	TRBV28	CASSLGQSQETQYF	TGTGCCAGCAGTTTAGGACAGTCCCAAGAGACCCAGTACTTC
TRBD1	.	TRBJ2-6	TRBV9	CASSGRQGASSGANVLTF	TGTGCCAGCAGCGGACGACAGGGTGCCAGCTCTGGGGCCAACGTCCTGACTTTC
.	.	TRBJ2-3	TRBV11-3	CASSRGGFTDTQYF	TGTGCCAGCAGTCGGGGTGGGTTCACAGATACGCAGTATTTT
.	.	TRBJ1-2	TRBV20-1	CSARGAQAHTF	TGCAGTGCTAGGGGGGCCCAGGCCCACACCTTC
.	few	TRBJ1-5	TRBV19	CASSMGYRGGNQPQHF	TGTGCCAGTAGTATGGGGTATAGGGGTGGCAATCAGCCCCAGCATTTT
TRBD1	.	TRBJ1-5	TRBV6-5	CASSGGTGRNQPQHF	TGTGCCAGCAGCGGAGGGACAGGGAGAAATCAGCCCCAGCATTTT
.	.	TRBJ1-5	TRBV7-2	CASSLVTVSNQPQHF	TGTGCCAGCAGCTTAGTGACAGTATCAAATCAGCCCCAGCATTTT
TRBD2	.	TRBJ2-2	TRBV11-3	CASSGRGAGELFF	TGTGCCAGCAGCGGCCGGGGGGCCGGGGAGCTGTTTTTT
TRBD1	.	TRBJ2-7	TRBV11-2	CASSLDGTAFYEQYF	TGTGCCAGCAGCTTAGACGGGACAGCCTTCTACGAGCAGTACTTC
.	.	TRBJ2-5	TRBV14	CASSHGETQYF	TGTGCCAGCAGCCACGGGGAGACCCAGTACTTC
TRBD2	few	TRBJ2-1	TRBV4-1	CASSQDGSGGSYNEQFF	TGCGCCAGCAGCCAAGATGGTAGCGGGGGGTCTTACAATGAGCAGTTCTTC
TRBD2	.	TRBJ2-2	TRBV4-3	CASSPPGGATGELFF	TGCGCCAGCAGCCCTCCGGGGGGGGCAACCGGGGAGCTGTTTTTT
TRBD1	.	TRBJ1-1	TRBV5-5	CASSLQGGGEAFF	TGTGCCAGCAGCTTACAGGGGGGGGGTGAAGCTTTCTTT
TRBD1	.	TRBJ1-5	TRBV30	CAWSRTGDGQPQHF	TGTGCCTGGAGCCGGACAGGGGACGGTCAGCCCCAGCATTTT
.	.	TRBJ1-3	TRBV2	CASENAGNTIYF	TGTGCCAGCGAGAATGCTGGAAACACCATATATTTT
.	large	TRBJ2-3	TRBV4-3	CASSQVTPGDTQYF	TGCGCCAGCAGCCAAGTGACCCCGGGGGATACGCAGTATTTT
.	.	TRBJ2-7	TRBV4-1	CASSQDGPSRQTLSEQYF	TGCGCCAGCAGCCAAGATGGGCCATCGCGACAGACCCTGAGCGAGCAGTACTTC
.	few	TRBJ1-1	TRBV18	CASSPETEAFF	TGTGCCAGCTCACCGGAGACTGAAGCTTTCTTT
TRBD1	.	TRBJ2-2	TRBV29-1	CSVRDSGGTGELFF	TGCAGCGTAAGGGACAGCGGCGGTACCGGGGAGCTGTTTTTT
TRBD1	.	TRBJ1-1	TRBV19	CASTTTGGTEAFF	TGTGCCAGTACTACAACAGGGGGCACTGAAGCTTTCTTT
TRBD1	.	TRBJ2-7	TRBV4-3	CASSQEGRGREQYF	TGCGCCAGCAGCCAAGAGGGCAGGGGGCGGGAGCAGTACTTC
.	once	TRBJ1-1	TRBV28	CASSLVEVGTEAFF	TGTGCCAGCAGTTTGGTTGAGGTCGGCACTGAAGCTTTCTTT